This paragraph reports one T cell receptor (beta chain). This CDR3 is 13 amino acids long. Germline CDR1 reads LNHNV; CDR2 reads YYDKDF (reference sequence). With 0 bases removed from V and 3 bases from J, the gap between germline ends came to 6 bases. This sample was taken from a study of control samples from healthy donors and cancer patients. Method: immunoSEQ multiplex PCR; TCRdb's copy keeps in-frame clones and lacks some. The profile shows some 95,000 clones, approximately 80% of them singletons. The receptor was isolated from a young woman in good health. Material for sequencing was blood. This sequence joins TRBV15 and TRBJ2-7; D call uncertain. In DNA, the CDR3 is TGTGCCACCAGCAGAGATCAAGGCTACGAGCAGTACTTC. This sequence encodes CATSRDQGYEQYF. Full variable domain (outside the CDR3, taken from reference TRBV15 and TRBJ2-7): DAMVIQNPRYQVTQFGKPVTLSCSQTLNHNVMYWYQQKSSQAPKLLFHYYDKDFNNEADTPDNFQSRRPNTSFCFLDIRSPGLGDTAMYLCATSRDQGYEQYFGPGTRLTVT.